The TCR beta chain under discussion was sequenced for a study of read filtering for tumor transcriptome and immune sequencing. This clonotype was observed at least ten times. The CDR3 covers 14 residues. V trimming: 5 bases; J trimming: 0 bases; junction bases outside the gene matches: 3. CDR1 is GTSNPN, CDR2 SVGIG, per germline (reference sequence). Molecular barcoded adaptors covering alpha/delta and beta/gamma chains were used on approximately 400 ng RNA. MiXCR, run by TCRdb on the reads, gives a single entry per CDR3 protein. Of approximately 57,000 distinct CDR3 sequences in the sample, approximately 13% were seen once.

The chain joins TRBV30 to TRBJ2-3; TRBD1 matches 9 bases. The sequenced sample was a population of CD138-negative cells sorted from bone marrow. This TCR was sampled from a donor at least 40 years old with multiple myeloma. This CDR3 reads CAWQQGASTDTQYF. The DNA for the CDR3 is TGTGCCTGGCAACAGGGGGCTAGCACAGATACGCAGTATTTT.